This TCR beta chain was recorded in a study of blood T cell repertoires in COVID-19. About the study: Spain, Italy and the United States supplied samples that represented acute and convalescent COVID-19.

In its sample, this clone was seen a few times. The study recruited people aged about 18 to 90 years across 24 US areas. Source study methods: Counts of nucleated cells, estimated from reference gene primer amplification, were obtained. Measured with immunoSEQ multiplex PCR; TCRdb has only the in-frame clones, and not every one. The DNA was the basis for D and trimming; V, J and clone size are from that table. The table lists some 140,000 clones, 84% of them singletons. This CDR3 comprises 13 residues. The germline V gene has CDR1 LGHDT and CDR2 YNNKEL (reference sequence). Trimming shortened V by 0 bases and J by 6 bases, and 5 bases separated the two germline ends.

V usage is TRBV3-1 (or the pseudogene TRBV3-2) and J usage is TRBJ2-2; D not resolved. The TCR originated in a man aged 35 to 55 with acute COVID-19. Material for sequencing was PBMCs or T cells enriched from blood (not recorded which). This chain's CDR3 is CASSQDPSGELFF. The CDR3 nucleotides are TGTGCCAGCAGCCAAGATCCGTCCGGGGAGCTGTTTTTT.